This T cell receptor (beta chain) derives from a study of OX40 agonist ivuxolimab in advanced cancers. Clones were read by immunoSEQ multiplex PCR, and TCRdb kept only the in-frame ones, dropping some. This table has 55,000 to 65,000 clones, roughly 90% appearing once. CDR3 length equals 16 residues. V was clipped by 5 bases and J by 4 bases, with 20 bases between them. Looked up from germline, CDR1 is LNHDA and CDR2 is SQIVND (reference sequence). The V gene is TRBV19, the J gene TRBJ1-1; TRBD1 is a possible D gene (6 bases). The TCR was taken from an adult with an advanced solid tumor such as melanoma, head and neck, liver or kidney cancer. Sequencing used CD4+ or CD8+ T cells sorted from blood, obtained in a trial of the OX40 agonist ivuxolimab. The CDR3, as DNA: TGTGCCAGTAGTGAGCCCTGGACAGTTGGGAGCACTGAAGCTTTCTTT. It is translated as CASSEPWTVGSTEAFF.